This T cell receptor (beta chain) was observed in a study of T cell changes during pregnancy in multiple sclerosis. Trimming removed 3 bases from V and 9 bases from J, with 4 bases in between. Germline V gene data show CDR1 as SGHTS and CDR2 as YDEGEE. The CDR3 loop spans 10 amino acids. Produced via immunoSEQ multiplex PCR; TCRdb's table is partial and in-frame only. The profile covers more than 85,000 clones, with 90% to 95% appearing a single time and approximately 1.2% taken by the ten largest. In this sample, this clone turned up once. The chain uses TRBV5-8 and TRBJ2-4; D unresolved. The material sequenced was peripheral blood, taken in the second trimester of pregnancy. This TCR was sampled from a female donor with multiple sclerosis, enrolled in a pregnancy study. The CDR3 DNA is TGTGCCAGCAGCTCTCCCATTCAGTACTTC. It specifies CASSSPIQYF. The full variable domain, its missing parts supplied by reference TRBV5-8 and TRBJ2-4, is EAGVTQSPTHLIKTRGQQATLRCSPISGHTSVYWYQQALGLGLQFLLWYDEGEERNRGNFPPRFSGRQFPNYSSELNVNALELEDSALYLCASSSPIQYFGAGTRLSVL.